This paragraph reports one T cell receptor (beta chain). Its antigen is unknown. This sample is drawn from a study of shared clonotypes between healthy human individuals. The study, taken as a whole, reports: Genetic and exposure-history diversity was limited by the few donors.

Sequencing was performed with immunoSEQ multiplex PCR; in TCRdb, only in-frame clones are kept and a portion is missing. The data hold 2 million to 2.5 million clones, with around 95% observed a single time. Recent vaccinations or acute infections were absent in the healthy HIV-negative adult donors. Sequenced: naive CD4+ T cells sorted from blood. Subset reported: CD45RA+ positively selected. This clonotype was sampled from a man aged 18 to 29 in good health.

CDR3 nucleotide sequence: TGTGCCAGCAGCTTGGCGGGGATCACCGGGGAGCTGTTTTTT. This translates into CASSLAGITGELFF. The rearrangement joins TRBV11-2 to TRBJ2-2; tentatively, D is TRBD2 (6 bases). V lost 3 bases and J 4 bases, leaving 9 bases between the germline ends. The CDR3 totals 14 residues. Germline V gives CDR1 SGHAT, CDR2 FQNNGV.